The sequence of this TCR beta chain was determined in a study of cytomegalovirus exposure and HLA in healthy donors. Regarding this clone: Its cognate antigen is unknown.

Study findings and constraints: Sequencing likely caused a cluster of highly shared sequence variants. In most subjects, TCR beta sequences reportedly gave accurate predictions of HLA-A and HLA-B alleles. Follow-up analysis found HLA locus-dependent TCR association rates, highest for DRB1 and lowest for HLA-C. Most TCR sequences were uncommon, yet certain public TCRs appeared in many donors.

Primers: 60 Vbeta forward and 13 Jbeta reverse. Method: immunoSEQ multiplex PCR; TCRdb's copy keeps in-frame clones and lacks some. The sample includes about 160,000 clones, 70% to 80% of them seen just once. This receptor was taken from a man under 40 in good health and CMV-seronegative. The material sequenced was PBMCs.

This CDR3 is CASSYRSPGANVLTF. The CDR3 DNA sequence: TGTGCCAGCAGTTACCGTAGCCCTGGGGCCAACGTCCTGACTTTC. The chain links TRBV6-5 to TRBJ2-6; D ambiguous. V lost 2 bases and J 2 bases, leaving 7 bases between the germline ends. In germline, CDR1 is MNHEY, CDR2 SVGAGI. The CDR3 is made up of 15 amino acids.